This TCR beta chain was captured in a study of T cells after yellow fever vaccination. In the study overall: Where fractions had low cell numbers, libraries were prepared from them with the SMART-Seq v4 Ultra Low Input RNA kit.

A remark on this clonotype: Its antigen remains unidentified.

Study findings and constraints: Clones from primary vaccination mostly reappeared after the booster (approximately 96% CD4, about 85% CD8). A minor fraction of clonotypes spanned both CD4 and CD8 compartments.

By 5'RACE template switching, TCR cDNA was produced, with a universal primer site and UMIs added in the process. TCRdb passed the 5' RACE reads through MiXCR, listing each CDR3 protein once. The table includes 150,000 to 200,000 distinct CDR3 sequences, roughly 9% detected once. CDR3 length: 13 residues. V lost 3 bases and J lost 5; bases outside the gene matches: 3. The receptor comes from a man aged 18 to 35 who received the YFV17D yellow fever vaccine. Specimen: CD8+ T cells sorted from PBMCs, collected 45 days after the yellow fever booster vaccination. The V gene is TRBV12-3 or TRBV12-4, the J gene TRBJ2-5, with 7 bases lining up with TRBD2. CDR3 sequence: CASSLTSIETQYF. CDR3 in DNA: TGTGCCAGCAGTTTGACTAGCATCGAGACCCAGTACTTC.